The rows below give T cell receptor beta chains drawn from one sample of a study of T cell responses to AZD1222 COVID-19 vaccine. The assay was immunoSEQ multiplex PCR, and TCRdb's table has in-frame clones only and misses some. The sample contains 100,000 to 150,000 clones, 89% of which appear only once. Sequenced here: peripheral blood, sampled on day 0 of AZD1222 vaccination. The receptors were sampled from an adult in good health. Each CDR3 is given with its conserved first and last residue. Each record gives: D gene, clone size, V gene, J gene, CDR3 DNA, CDR3 protein. A D gene is named only where the DNA matches it firmly. Clone size is not always given. Where it is, it says once, few, many or a class for expanded clones.

NA	NA	TRBV12-3/TRBV12-4	TRBJ1-1	TGTGCCAGCAGTTTCACTGAAGCTTTCTTT	CASSFTEAFF
NA	NA	TRBV28	TRBJ2-2	TGTGCCAGCAGTAGCAGGGGAGGGAACACCGGGGAGCTGTTTTTT	CASSSRGGNTGELFF
NA	NA	TRBV30	TRBJ2-5	TGTGCCTGGAGTGTAAAATGGGGGGGCCCCGGGACCCAGTACTTC	CAWSVKWGGPGTQYF
NA	NA	TRBV10-3	TRBJ1-2	TGTGCCAACGCCCCGGGAGGAACCTATGGCTACACCTTC	CANAPGGTYGYTF
NA	NA	TRBV5-1	TRBJ1-2	TGCGCCAGCAGCTTGGGACTACAGGGAGGAGGCTACACCTTC	CASSLGLQGGGYTF
NA	once	TRBV6-1	TRBJ2-5	TGTGCCAGCAGTGAACGGGCCACTCAAGAGACCCAGTACTTC	CASSERATQETQYF
TRBD1	NA	TRBV5-5	TRBJ1-4	TGTGCCAGCAGTTCCGAATGGACAGGGGGCTCTGAAAAACTGTTTTTT	CASSSEWTGGSEKLFF
NA	NA	TRBV5-4	TRBJ1-5	TGTGCCAGCAGCTTGGCCATCAATCAGCCCCAGCATTTT	CASSLAINQPQHF
TRBD1	NA	TRBV7-2	TRBJ1-2	TGTGCCAGCAGCTTAGGAACAGGGGATATCTATGGCTACACCTTC	CASSLGTGDIYGYTF
NA	NA	TRBV9	TRBJ1-1	TGTGCCAGCAGCGTAGATCCTGGGCCTGAAGCTTTCTTT	CASSVDPGPEAFF
NA	NA	TRBV6-5	TRBJ1-2	TGTGCCAGCAGTAACCAGCAGGGGCGTGGCGGCTACACCTTC	CASSNQQGRGGYTF
NA	NA	TRBV5-1	TRBJ2-3	TGCGCCAGCAGCTTGGCAGCGGCGGCGGATACGCAGTATTTT	CASSLAAAADTQYF
NA	NA	TRBV12-3/TRBV12-4	TRBJ1-5	TGTGCCAGCAGTTTGGCAGGCAATCAGCCCCAGCATTTT	CASSLAGNQPQHF
NA	NA	TRBV7-9	TRBJ2-7	TGTGCCAGCAGCTTCAGCGGCGTCTCCTACGAGCAGTACTTC	CASSFSGVSYEQYF
NA	few	TRBV12-3/TRBV12-4	TRBJ1-2	TGTGCCAGCAGTTTACAGGGGAACTATGGCTACACCTTC	CASSLQGNYGYTF
NA	NA	TRBV5-1	TRBJ1-1	TGCGCCAGCAGCCAGACAGGTGACACTGAAGCTTTCTTT	CASSQTGDTEAFF
NA	once	TRBV29-1	TRBJ1-2	TGCAGCGTGGTGGGCCCGCGGAGCTATGGCTACACCTTC	CSVVGPRSYGYTF
NA	NA	TRBV4-1	TRBJ1-4	TGCGCCAGCAGCCAAGTCCTAGCAGAAAAACTGTTTTTT	CASSQVLAEKLFF
NA	NA	TRBV18	TRBJ2-6	TGTGCCAGCTCCCTCGATAGGGGGGCTGGGGCCAACGTCCTGACTTTC	CASSLDRGAGANVLTF